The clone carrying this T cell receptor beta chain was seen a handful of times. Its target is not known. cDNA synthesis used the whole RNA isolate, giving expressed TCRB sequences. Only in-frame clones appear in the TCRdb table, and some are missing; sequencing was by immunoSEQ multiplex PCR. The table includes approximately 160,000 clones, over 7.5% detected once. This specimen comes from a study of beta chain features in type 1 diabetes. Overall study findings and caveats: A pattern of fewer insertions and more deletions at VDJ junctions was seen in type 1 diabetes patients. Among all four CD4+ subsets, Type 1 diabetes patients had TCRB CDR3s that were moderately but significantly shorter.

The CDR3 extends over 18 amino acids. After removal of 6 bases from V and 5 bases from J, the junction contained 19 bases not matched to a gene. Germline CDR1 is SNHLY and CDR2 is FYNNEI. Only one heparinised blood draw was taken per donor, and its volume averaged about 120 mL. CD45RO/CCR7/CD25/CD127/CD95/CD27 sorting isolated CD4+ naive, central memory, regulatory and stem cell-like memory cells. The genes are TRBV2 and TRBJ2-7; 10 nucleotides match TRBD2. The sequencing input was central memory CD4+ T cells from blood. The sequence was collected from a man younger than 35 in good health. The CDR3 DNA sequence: TGTGCCAGCAGGACACTGACTACAGCGGGAGGGCAGGCCCACGAGCAGTACTTC. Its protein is CASRTLTTAGGQAHEQYF.